This T cell receptor beta chain was recovered during a study of PD-1 blockade in classical Hodgkin lymphoma. As regards this clone: Its target is unknown.

The ends were cut back, 6 bases at V and 4 bases at J, with 13 bases in the middle. The germline gives CDR1 MNHEY, CDR2 SVGAGI. This CDR3 contains 14 residues. Relapses following autologous stem cell transplantation were seen in all patients, with brentuximab vedotin exposure varying. The best responses consisted of complete response, partial response or progressive disease. Regarding the study as a whole: Patients starting nivolumab less than 1 year after ASCT had lower diversity and were excluded from later analyses. Before treatment, complete responders showed about the same diversity as newly diagnosed patients. Reports described newly diagnosed patients as having lower baseline TCR diversity than healthy donors.

This table comes from immunoSEQ multiplex PCR, and its TCRdb copy is limited to in-frame clones, with some not included. The sample shows over 13,000 clones, just under 80% of them seen only once. The chain has TRBV6-5 and TRBJ1-5, with a possible D match to TRBD1 (5 bases). This TCR derives from a human donor with classical Hodgkin lymphoma. The specimen comprised peripheral blood mononuclear cells (PBMCs), sampled before the second cycle of nivolumab. The CDR3 loop reads CASRQGQTNQPQHF. The DNA for the CDR3 is TGTGCCAGCAGGCAGGGTCAGACTAATCAGCCCCAGCATTTT.